These 14 T cell receptor beta chains came from one sample sequenced in a study of shared clonotypes between healthy human individuals. Clones were read by immunoSEQ multiplex PCR, and TCRdb kept only the in-frame ones, dropping some. The top ten clones hold approximately 0.37% of a sample with 2 million to 2.5 million clones, roughly 93% of them seen once. The material sequenced was naive CD4+ T cells from PBMCs. Described subset: CD45RA+ positively selected. The receptor set was obtained from a man in his late teens or twenties in good health. Some clones in this sample may be carry-over from other donors' samples.

As concerns this clone: Additional DNA sequences in this sample encode the identical CDR3. The chain recombines TRBV5-1 with TRBJ1-5; D is possibly TRBD1 (5 bases). The CDR3 is made up of 14 amino acids. Germline V CDR1 and CDR2: SGHRS, YFSETQ. V was trimmed by 0 bases and J by 3 bases, leaving 7 bases between them. The CDR3 coding sequence is TGCGCCAGCAGCTTGGGACAGAACAATCAGCCCCAGCATTTT. Its protein product is CASSLGQNNQPQHF. The full variable domain, rest sourced from reference TRBV5-1 and TRBJ1-5, is KAGVTQTPRYLIKTRGQQVTLSCSPISGHRSVSWYQQTPGQGLQFLFEYFSETQRNKGNFPGRFSGRQFSNSRSEMNVSTLELGDSALYLCASSLGQNNQPQHFGDGTRLSIL.

The CDR3 sequence is CASRRTGFQPQHF. DNA for the CDR3: TGTGCCAGCAGAAGGACAGGGTTTCAGCCCCAGCATTTT. The chain combines TRBV28 with TRBJ1-5, with 8 positions matching TRBD1. Germline loops: CDR1 MDHEN, CDR2 SYDVKM. The ends lost 6 bases at V and 6 bases at J; junction bases unmatched: 4. The CDR3 is 13 residues long.

The chain carries TRBV5-5 and TRBJ2-7; TRBD2 matches at 10 bases. The J segment lost 3 bases and the V segment lost 2 bases, leaving 2 bases of the junction unmatched. The CDR3 extends over 14 amino acids. The germline V gene has CDR1 SGHKS and CDR2 YYEKEE (reference sequence). The CDR3 nucleotides are TGTGCCAGCAGCTTATCTAGCGGGAGCTACGAGCAGTACTTC. Protein sequence: CASSLSSGSYEQYF.

This chain uses TRBV11-3 with TRBJ2-7; 10 nucleotides line up with TRBD2. The V and J ends lost 5 bases and 2 bases, in that order; junction bases with no gene match: 6. CDR3 length: 15 residues. From germline, CDR1 is SGHNT and CDR2 YENEEA. The CDR3 coding sequence is TGTGCCAGCAGCCACCTAGCGGGAGCTACCTACGAGCAGTACTTC. This translates into CASSHLAGATYEQYF. Supplemented by reference TRBV11-3 and TRBJ2-7, the full variable domain reads EAGVVQSPRYKIIEKKQPVAFWCNPISGHNTLYWYLQNLGQGPELLIRYENEEAVDDSQLPKDRFSAERLKGVDSTLKIQPAELGDSAVYLCASSHLAGATYEQYFGPGTRLTVT.

The rearrangement links TRBV10-3 to TRBJ2-7; TRBD1 agrees at 7 bases. From germline, CDR1 is ENHRY and CDR2 SYGVKD. This CDR3 has 15 amino acids. Germline trimming cut 8 bases from V and 1 base from J; bases unmatched to any gene: 11. The CDR3 DNA is TGTGCCATCCAACTGGGACAGCCTGGGTCCTACGAGCAGTACTTC. Translating it yields CAIQLGQPGSYEQYF.

The CDR3 region has the DNA TGCAGCGCGTACGGGACAGTCCGGACAGATACGCAGTATTTT. It translates to CSAYGTVRTDTQYF. V gene TRBV29-1 combines with J gene TRBJ2-3; TRBD1 matches 7 bases. CDR3 length equals 14 residues. J gave up 3 bases and V 7 bases, and 10 bases lay outside the gene matches. Looked up from germline, CDR1 is SQVTM and CDR2 is ANQGSEA.

The rearrangement links TRBV9 to TRBJ2-3; the match to TRBD2 covers 7 bases. Trimming removed 4 bases from V and 4 bases from J; junction bases left unmatched: 9. The length of the CDR3 is 15 residues. CDR1 is SGDLS and CDR2 is YYNGEE in the germline V gene. For the CDR3, the DNA is TGTGCCAGCAGCAGATTTAGCGGGCGGGCAGATACGCAGTATTTT. Protein sequence: CASSRFSGRADTQYF.

The rearrangement links TRBV6-1 to TRBJ2-7; 7 bases match TRBD1. Trimming at V came to 8 bases and at J to 1 base, leaving 8 bases not matched to a gene. CDR3 length equals 14 residues. Germline CDR1 MNHNS, CDR2 SASEGT. In DNA, the CDR3 is TGTGCCAGCCTTCGACAGGGAAGGTCCTACGAGCAGTACTTC. Its translation is CASLRQGRSYEQYF.

V usage is TRBV5-1 and J usage is TRBJ1-1, with D possibly TRBD1 on 6 matching bases. The germline CDR1 and CDR2 sequences are SGHRS and YFSETQ. V was pared by 6 bases and J by 3 bases, with 15 bases between. The CDR3 has 14 residues. CDR3 bases: TGCGCCAGCATCGATCAGGAGGGGGACACTGAAGCTTTCTTT. Amino acid sequence: CASIDQEGDTEAFF.

The chain is built from TRBV5-1 and TRBJ1-1, with D hard to call. Trimming stripped 4 bases from V and 4 bases from J, with 17 bases between. This CDR3 region has 15 residues. Per germline, CDR1 SGHRS and CDR2 YFSETQ. The DNA for the CDR3 is TGCGCCAGCAGCACATCAGGCGCTTTGGGCACTGAAGCTTTCTTT. It encodes CASSTSGALGTEAFF.

The rearrangement uses TRBV28 and TRBJ2-7; TRBD2 might be the D (5 bases). CDR3 length equals 18 residues. Germline CDR1 is MDHEN and CDR2 is SYDVKM. Between the trimmed V and J ends, which lost 6 bases and 7 bases, there was a span of 31 bases. The CDR3 loop is CASSPRITLARLSGEQYF. CDR3 DNA: TGTGCCAGCAGCCCTCGGATCACCCTGGCGCGGCTCTCGGGGGAGCAGTACTTC.

CDR3 DNA: TGTGCCAGTAGTATCGTCTGGTGGGGCGGGATCGGTCACTACGAGCAGTACTTC. Translating it yields CASSIVWWGGIGHYEQYF. The rearrangement links TRBV19 to TRBJ2-7; D is perhaps TRBD2 (6 bases). Germline CDR1 LNHDA, CDR2 SQIVND (reference sequence). The CDR3 sequence is 18 residues long. Trimming took 3 bases from V and 3 from J, leaving 24 bases between them.

V usage is TRBV19 and J usage is TRBJ1-4; D remains ambiguous. V shed 6 bases and J shed 13 bases, with 15 bases lying between them. CDR3 length equals 12 residues. CDR1 is LNHDA and CDR2 is SQIVND in the germline V gene (reference sequence). The CDR3 DNA sequence: TGTGCCAGTAGCCAAACTCAGAGTAGACTGTTTTTT. Translation gives CASSQTQSRLFF.

V usage is TRBV2 and J usage is TRBJ2-1, with TRBD2 matching 11 bases. Per germline, CDR1 SNHLY and CDR2 FYNNEI. V lost 7 bases, J lost 7 bases, and 9 bases stayed unmatched. This CDR3 spans 15 amino acids. The CDR3, as DNA: TGTGCCAGCAAAAAGACTAGCGGGGCTTTAAATGAGCAGTTCTTC. Amino acids: CASKKTSGALNEQFF. The whole variable domain, filled in from reference TRBV2 and TRBJ2-1, reads EPEVTQTPSHQVTQMGQEVILRCVPISNHLYFYWYRQILGQKVEFLVSFYNNEISEKSEIFDDQFSVERPDGSNFTLKIRSTKLEDSAMYFCASKKTSGALNEQFFGPGTRLTVL.